A single sample gave rise to the 5 T cell receptor beta chains below, sequenced in a study of response to subunit inactivated influenza vaccine. TCRdb redid the calling of the RT-PCR reads with MiXCR, one entry per CDR3 protein. Of approximately 500,000 distinct CDR3 sequences listed, around 21% are singletons. The data also belong to a second study, concerning T cells expressing NK-cell markers. That report adds: UMI-tagged 5'RACE template switching yielded the TCR beta cDNA.

This specimen consisted of CD4+ T cells sorted from PBMCs, obtained 11 to 12 days after vaccination. All receptors derive from a man in his fifties or sixties who received an inactivated influenza vaccine.

This clonotype was observed a few times. The J gene is TRBJ2-5, the V gene TRBV5-4, with D tentatively TRBD1 (6 bases). Germline assignment: CDR1 SGHNT and CDR2 YYREEE (reference sequence). V shed 5 bases and J shed 5 bases, with 25 bases lying between them. This CDR3 comprises 17 residues. The CDR3 loop reads CASRSGYGVYQGETQYF. Here the CDR3 DNA reads TGTGCCAGCAGATCGGGGTACGGGGTCTACCAGGGGGAGACCCAGTACTTC.

This clonotype was seen repeatedly, ten times or more. J is TRBJ2-1 and V is TRBV2, with 14 nucleotides matching TRBD2. Germline CDR1 and CDR2: SNHLY and FYNNEI. The trim removed 5 bases at V and 6 bases at J, leaving 9 bases unmatched. The CDR3 has 17 residues. CDR3 DNA: TGTGCCAGCAGTCTGACTAGCGGGAGGGCCGGACTCAATGAGCAGTTCTTC. It encodes CASSLTSGRAGLNEQFF.

The genes are TRBV4-2 and TRBJ2-2, with 7 bases identical to TRBD1. Trimming cost V 6 bases and J 4 bases; bases outside gene matches: 8. The CDR3 sequence is 15 residues long. Germline V gives CDR1 LGHNA, CDR2 YNFKEQ. Here the CDR3 DNA reads TGTGCCAGCAGAACAGGGGCAGGCAGCACCGGGGAGCTGTTTTTT. Translated: CASRTGAGSTGELFF.

This clonotype has more than one count but fewer than ten. The J gene is TRBJ1-4, the V gene TRBV6-5, with D possibly matching TRBD1 (5 bases). CDR3 length: 16 residues. Trimming removed 0 bases from V and 7 bases from J, with 15 bases in between. Germline V gives CDR1 MNHEY, CDR2 SVGAGI. CDR3 bases: TGTGCCAGCAGTTACTCTGGGGGGTGGGTAGGTGAAAAACTGTTTTTT. The encoded protein is CASSYSGGWVGEKLFF.

This clonotype came up many times. The J gene is TRBJ2-7, the V gene TRBV12-3 or TRBV12-4; possibly TRBD1 or TRBD2 for D (5 bases each). The V end was cut by 3 bases, the J end by 4 bases, with 16 bases between. This CDR3 comprises 15 residues. CDR3 nucleotide sequence: TGTGCCAGCAGTTTTGGGACCGGCGGAGAATACGAGCAGTACTTC. Translated: CASSFGTGGEYEQYF.